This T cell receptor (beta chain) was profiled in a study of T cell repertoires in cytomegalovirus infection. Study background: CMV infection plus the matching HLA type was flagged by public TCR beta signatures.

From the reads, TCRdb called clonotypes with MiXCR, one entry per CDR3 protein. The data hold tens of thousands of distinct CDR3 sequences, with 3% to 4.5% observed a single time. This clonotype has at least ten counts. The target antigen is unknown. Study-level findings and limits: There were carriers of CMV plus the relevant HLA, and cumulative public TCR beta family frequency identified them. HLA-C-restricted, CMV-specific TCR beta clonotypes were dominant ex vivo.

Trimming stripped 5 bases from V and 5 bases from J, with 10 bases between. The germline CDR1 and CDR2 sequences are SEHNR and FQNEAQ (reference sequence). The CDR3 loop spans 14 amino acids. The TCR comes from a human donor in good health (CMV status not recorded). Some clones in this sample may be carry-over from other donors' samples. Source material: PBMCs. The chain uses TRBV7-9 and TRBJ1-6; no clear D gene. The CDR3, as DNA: TGTGCCAGCAGCGTGGAAGCTGATAATTCACCCCTCCACTTT. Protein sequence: CASSVEADNSPLHF.